Shown below are 21 T cell receptor beta chains from a single sample sequenced in a study of blood T cell repertoires in COVID-19. TCRdb's copy holds only in-frame clones and misses some; the assay was immunoSEQ multiplex PCR. The table lists some 95,000 clones, around 75% of them singletons. Sample: peripheral blood. These receptors were obtained from a man between 70 and 80 years old with acute or convalescent COVID-19.

The V and J genes are TRBV5-1 and TRBJ1-3; D is possibly TRBD1 (6 bases). Germline assignment: CDR1 SGHRS and CDR2 YFSETQ. Trimming took 3 bases from V and 0 from J, leaving 10 bases between them. The CDR3 runs 15 residues. The CDR3 spells CASSWGRFSGNTIYF. In DNA, the CDR3 is TGCGCCAGCAGCTGGGGGCGTTTCTCTGGAAACACCATATATTTT.

CDR3 DNA: TGTGCCAGCAGCCAAACCGAGTCCTCCTCTGGGGCCAACGTCCTGACTTTC. Its protein is CASSQTESSSGANVLTF. The chain joins TRBV3-1 (or the pseudogene TRBV3-2) to TRBJ2-6; D gene unclear. The germline V and J ends were trimmed by 2 bases and 0 bases, with 11 bases remaining between them. Germline V gives CDR1 LGHDT, CDR2 YNNKEL (reference sequence). The length of the CDR3 is 17 residues.

This clone was recorded a few times. DNA for the CDR3: TGTGCCAGCAGCTTAGTTCCTAGCGAGAATTACGAGCAGTACTTC. Translation: CASSLVPSENYEQYF. The chain employs TRBV7-2 and TRBJ2-7; tentatively, D is TRBD2 (6 bases). Germline CDR1 and CDR2: SGHTA and FQGNSA. Trimming left V 1 base short and J 4 bases short, with 14 bases between. There are 15 residues in the CDR3.

The rearrangement links TRBV27 to TRBJ1-5, with unresolved D. The germline gives CDR1 MNHEY, CDR2 SMNVEV (reference sequence). Trimming shortened V by 6 bases and J by 4 bases, and 10 bases separated the two germline ends. The CDR3 is 13 residues long. The CDR3 is CASSRDRNQPQHF. CDR3 bases: TGTGCCAGCAGCCGTGATCGGAATCAGCCCCAGCATTTT.

This clone occurred many times. The chain employs TRBV24-1 and TRBJ2-7; D is possibly TRBD1 (5 bases). This CDR3 is built from 13 residues. The V gene's germline CDR1 is KGHDR and CDR2 SFDVKD. Trimming shortened V by 4 bases and J by 3 bases, and 9 bases separated the two germline ends. Written as DNA, the CDR3 is TGTGCCACCAGTGAGGCAGGGCTCTACGAGCAGTACTTC. This codes for CATSEAGLYEQYF.

This chain connects TRBV10-3 to TRBJ2-2; 13 bases line up with TRBD2. The germline V gene has CDR1 ENHRY and CDR2 SYGVKD. J lost 7 bases, V lost 4 bases, and 9 bases had no gene match. CDR3 length: 17 amino acids. The CDR3 DNA reads TGTGCCATCAGTGCAACACTAGCGGGAGGGATTCACGGGGAGCTGTTTTTT. Residues: CAISATLAGGIHGELFF.

The chain uses TRBV6-5 and TRBJ2-7; a possible D gene is TRBD2 (6 bases). Germline V gene data show CDR1 as MNHEY and CDR2 as SVGAGI. Trimming stripped 4 bases from V and 5 bases from J, with 15 bases between. The CDR3 extends over 14 amino acids. The CDR3 sequence is CASSSGHAGNEQYF. In DNA form, the CDR3 reads TGTGCCAGCAGTTCCGGACACGCGGGGAACGAGCAGTACTTC.

The gene calls are TRBV29-1 and TRBJ2-7; 9 bases agree with TRBD1. CDR1 and CDR2 from the germline V gene are SQVTM and ANQGSEA. The V segment lost 0 bases and the J segment 2 bases; nucleotides outside the gene matches: 2. CDR3 length: 14 amino acids. The CDR3 sequence: CSVEETGGTYEQYF. The CDR3 DNA reads as TGCAGCGTTGAAGAGACAGGGGGAACCTACGAGCAGTACTTC.

The V call is TRBV28, the J call TRBJ2-7; 7 bases are shared with TRBD2. The CDR3 covers 14 residues. With 10 bases clipped from V and 3 bases from J, the junction kept 12 bases outside the gene matches. Germline CDR1 is MDHEN and CDR2 is SYDVKM. CDR3 bases: TGTGCCAACTCTAAAAGCGGGAAGGTCTACGAGCAGTACTTC. Amino acid sequence: CANSKSGKVYEQYF. Drawing the rest from reference TRBV28 and TRBJ2-7, the complete variable domain is DVKVTQSSRYLVKRTGEKVFLECVQDMDHENMFWYRQDPGLGLRLIYFSYDVKMKEKGDIPEGYSVSREKKERFSLILESASTNQTSMYLCANSKSGKVYEQYFGPGTRLTVT.

As concerns this clone: Mismatch with germline at one junction end may stem from a read error. V usage is TRBV29-1 and J usage is TRBJ2-7; maybe TRBD2 (6 bases). The CDR3 runs to 11 residues. Germline-derived CDR1 and CDR2 are SQVTM and ANQGSEA. DNA of the CDR3: TGCAGCGTAGGAGATGGGAGGAGCTTCGGATTC. Translated, it gives CSVGDGRSFGF.

V and J are TRBV29-1 and TRBJ2-7, with a tentative D call TRBD2 (5 bases). Trimming removed 5 bases at V and 7 bases at J, with 9 bases between. CDR1 and CDR2 (germline): SQVTM, ANQGSEA. This CDR3 is built from 10 residues. CDR3 DNA sequence: TGCAGCGTTTCTGCGGGTGAGCAGTACTTC. Its protein is CSVSAGEQYF.

This clone has a handful of counts. The J gene is TRBJ1-5, the V gene TRBV19; 7 bases match TRBD1. V lost 3 bases, J lost 1 base, and 6 bases stayed unmatched. The germline V gene has CDR1 LNHDA and CDR2 SQIVND (reference sequence). This CDR3 has 16 residues. The CDR3 DNA follows: TGTGCCAGTAGTATCCTCGGACAGGTCAGCAATCAGCCCCAGCATTTT. Translation: CASSILGQVSNQPQHF.

This chain uses TRBV5-1 with TRBJ1-2; TRBD1 matches 10 bases. The CDR3 extends over 14 amino acids. The V and J ends lost 4 bases and 7 bases, in that order; junction bases with no gene match: 7. Germline V gene data show CDR1 as SGHRS and CDR2 as YFSETQ. This CDR3 is CASSAGTGEFGYTF. The CDR3 bases are TGCGCCAGCAGCGCCGGGACAGGGGAGTTTGGCTACACCTTC.

This sequence joins TRBV30 and TRBJ1-1; D uncertain. Deletions cut 7 bases from V and 0 bases from J, with 12 bases between. CDR3 size: 13 residues. Germline V lookup: CDR1 GTSNPN, CDR2 SVGIG (reference sequence). CDR3: CALMAIMNTEAFF. The CDR3 DNA sequence: TGTGCCTTGATGGCAATCATGAACACTGAAGCTTTCTTT. The entire variable domain, with the rest obtained from reference TRBV30 and TRBJ1-1, is as follows: SQTIHQWPATLVQPVGSPLSLECTVEGTSNPNLYWYRQAAGRGLQLLFYSVGIGQISSEVPQNLSASRPQDRQFILSSKKLLLSDSGFYLCALMAIMNTEAFFGQGTRLTVV.

The chain carries TRBV19 and TRBJ2-6, with 7 bases aligning to TRBD1. Germline CDR1 LNHDA, CDR2 SQIVND (reference sequence). V lost 6 bases to trimming and J lost 0 bases; unmatched junction nucleotides: 2. This CDR3 has 15 amino acids. DNA for the CDR3: TGTGCCAGTAGGGACAGGTTCTCTGGGGCCAACGTCCTGACTTTC. Translated: CASRDRFSGANVLTF.

V is TRBV19 and J is TRBJ1-1; no clear D. CDR3 length equals 13 residues. V lost 3 bases to trimming and J lost 0 bases, with 5 bases between them. Germline CDR1 reads LNHDA; CDR2 reads SQIVND (reference sequence). CDR3 nucleotide sequence: TGTGCCAGTAGTATCGACTTGAACACTGAAGCTTTCTTT. Its protein product is CASSIDLNTEAFF.

The rearrangement uses TRBV7-9 and TRBJ2-3; 8 positions agree with TRBD1. Trimming at V came to 6 bases and at J to 4 bases, leaving 12 bases not matched to a gene. CDR3 length equals 16 residues. Germline assignment: CDR1 SEHNR and CDR2 FQNEAQ (reference sequence). This CDR3 reads CASRDLSGRGPDTQYF. The CDR3 DNA sequence: TGTGCCAGCAGAGACCTCTCTGGCAGGGGGCCAGATACGCAGTATTTT.

The CDR3 sequence is CASSLGTGANYEQYF. The CDR3 bases are TGCGCCAGCAGCCTGGGGACAGGGGCGAACTACGAGCAGTACTTC. The V gene is TRBV4-1, the J gene TRBJ2-7; TRBD1 agrees at 10 bases. This CDR3 has 15 residues. The V and J ends lost 4 bases and 3 bases, in that order; junction bases with no gene match: 6. Germline values: CDR1 MGHRA, CDR2 YSYEKL.

V gene TRBV21-1 combines with J gene TRBJ2-7; the table names TRBD2, a call not compared with the DNA. TRBV21-1 is a recognized pseudogene. The CDR3 contains 17 residues. The CDR3 bases are TGTGCCAGCAGCCCAGGCGGGGAGCGGGAGGGGACTTACGAGCAGTACTTC. Protein: CASSPGGEREGTYEQYF.

The chain has TRBV6-5 and TRBJ2-7, with 7 positions matching TRBD1. V dropped 2 bases and J dropped 3; count of bases not matched to a gene: 7. CDR1 and CDR2 from the germline V gene are MNHEY and SVGAGI. CDR3 length: 15 amino acids. The CDR3 DNA reads as TGTGCCAGCAGTTACGCTCGGGACAGCCGCTACGAGCAGTACTTC. It is translated as CASSYARDSRYEQYF.

This chain joins TRBV5-4 and TRBJ2-1; D perhaps matches TRBD1 (5 bases). The CDR3 is 16 residues long. Deletions cut 4 bases from V and 5 bases from J, with 19 bases between. Looked up from germline, CDR1 is SGHNT and CDR2 is YYREEE (reference sequence). Here the CDR3 reads CASSPPGGAADNEQFF. The CDR3 DNA reads as TGTGCCAGCAGCCCCCCGGGTGGGGCTGCGGACAATGAGCAGTTCTTC.